A selection of T cell receptor beta chains follows, all from one sample in a study of blood T cell repertoires in COVID-19. Method: immunoSEQ multiplex PCR; TCRdb's copy keeps in-frame clones and lacks some. The profile shows roughly 350,000 clones, 70% to 90% of them singletons. The sample consisted of peripheral blood. Receptors originate from a woman in her twenties or thirties with COVID-19, enrolled during active disease. CDR3s include the opening cysteine and the closing phenylalanine or tryptophan. A D gene is named only where the DNA matches it firmly. Some rows have no size entry. The others give once, few or many, or a class for an expanded clone.

TRBJ2-2 TRBD1 once TRBV28 TGTGCCAGCAGGCCGACAGGGCTTGGAACCGGGGAGCTGTTTTTT CASRPTGLGTGELFF
TRBJ1-2 NA NA TRBV4-1 TGCGCCAGCAGCCAGGGGGCGCGGGACTATGGCTACACCTTC CASSQGARDYGYTF
TRBJ2-1 TRBD1 NA TRBV5-1 TGCGCCAGCAGCTCTCGGACAGGAGGCTACAATGAGCAGTTCTTC CASSSRTGGYNEQFF
TRBJ2-7 NA NA TRBV7-2 TGTGCCAGCAGTTCAGACAGGAAGGTGTACGAGCAGTACTTC CASSSDRKVYEQYF
TRBJ2-5 NA NA TRBV28 TGTGCCAGCAGTTTAACCTCAGGGGAGACCCAGTACTTC CASSLTSGETQYF
TRBJ1-6 NA once TRBV6-4 TGTGCCAGCAGTGACGGAGCTAGGTCACCCCTCCACTTT CASSDGARSPLHF
TRBJ2-7 TRBD1 NA TRBV7-2 TGTGCCAGCAGCTTAGCCCAGGGGGCAAGCTACGAGCAGTACTTC CASSLAQGASYEQYF
TRBJ2-7 NA NA TRBV7-2 TGTGCCAGCAGGGAGGGTCACTACGAGCAGTACTTC CASREGHYEQYF
TRBJ2-7 TRBD1 NA TRBV27 TGTGCCAGCAGTTTCGGGGACAGGGTGAACGAGCAGTACTTC CASSFGDRVNEQYF
TRBJ2-7 TRBD2 NA TRBV6-5 TGTGCCAGCAGTTCGGGACTAGCTTCCTACGAGCAGTACTTC CASSSGLASYEQYF
TRBJ2-7 NA NA TRBV4-1 TGCGCCAGCAGCCAAGAGGCCAGCTACGAGCAGTACTTC CASSQEASYEQYF
TRBJ2-7 NA NA TRBV5-5 TGTGCCAGCAGCTCGGACTCATTAAAAGCGCGGGAGCAGTACTTC CASSSDSLKAREQYF
TRBJ2-2 TRBD2 NA TRBV7-3 TGTGCCAGCAGAGCAGAGGGGCTAGCGGCGAACACCGGGGAGCTGTTTTTT CASRAEGLAANTGELFF
TRBJ1-1 NA NA TRBV9 TGTGCCAGCAGCGTAGGTCTAACAGGGACCTCCGGGGACGCTTTCTTT CASSVGLTGTSGDAFF
TRBJ2-7 TRBD2 NA TRBV28 TGTGCCAGCAGTCCCCCCCCCGGGACTAGCGGGAGTTACGAGCAGTACTTC CASSPPPGTSGSYEQYF
TRBJ1-4 NA NA TRBV28 TGTGCCAGCAGCTTCGGCCCCAGGGTTGGAAAACTGTTTTTT CASSFGPRVGKLFF
TRBJ2-2 TRBD1 NA TRBV6-2/TRBV6-3 TGTGCCAGCAGCGCAGGACAGGCGGCAGTCACCGGGGAGCTGTTTTTT CASSAGQAAVTGELFF
TRBJ1-1 NA NA TRBV10-3 TGTGCCATCAGTCCACCCCCAGGGTTCACTGAAGCTTTCTTT CAISPPPGFTEAFF
TRBJ2-7 TRBD1 NA TRBV28 TGTGCCAGCAGCGCCGGGACAGGAGCCTACGAGCAGTACTTC CASSAGTGAYEQYF
TRBJ1-6 NA NA TRBV29-1 TGCAGCGTGGCCGACAGCTCCTATAATTCACCCCTCCACTTT CSVADSSYNSPLHF
TRBJ2-7 TRBD2 NA TRBV28 TGTGCCAGCAGTTTTAGGCGCGGGAGCTCCTACGAGCAGTACTTC CASSFRRGSSYEQYF
TRBJ2-7 NA NA TRBV11-2 TGTGCCAGCAGCTTAACAATCCTCGAGCAGTACTTC CASSLTILEQYF
TRBJ2-7 TRBD1 NA TRBV19 TGTGCCAGTAGTAGGACAGGGGCCGGAGAGCAGTACTTC CASSRTGAGEQYF
TRBJ2-1 TRBD2 NA TRBV2 TGTGCCAGCAGAGTAGCGGGAGGGCGGGATGAGCAGTTCTTC CASRVAGGRDEQFF
TRBJ2-5 NA NA TRBV4-1 TGCGCCAGCAGCCTCTATAACGGGGAGACCCAGTACTTC CASSLYNGETQYF
TRBJ2-3 NA NA TRBV9 TGTGCCAGCAGCGTAGATGTAACAGATACGCAGTATTTT CASSVDVTDTQYF
TRBJ1-5 TRBD1 NA TRBV6-5 TGTGCCAGCAGGGACAGGGGGAACAATCAGCCCCAGCATTTT CASRDRGNNQPQHF
TRBJ1-1 TRBD1 NA TRBV7-9 TGTGCCAGCAGCCCTGGGACAGAGAACACTGAAGCTTTCTTT CASSPGTENTEAFF
TRBJ2-1 TRBD2 once TRBV2 TGTGCCGGAACTAGCGGGAGTATCGATGAGCAGTTCTTC CAGTSGSIDEQFF
TRBJ2-7 NA NA TRBV6-5 TGTGCCAGCAGTACCGGGTACGAGCAGTACTTC CASSTGYEQYF
TRBJ1-4 NA NA TRBV27 TGTGCCAGCAGTGCCGGGACAACAACTAATGAAAAACTGTTTTTT CASSAGTTTNEKLFF
TRBJ2-3 TRBD1 NA TRBV25-1 TGTGCCAGCAGTGGTTACAGGGGGACCGGGGATACGCAGTATTTT CASSGYRGTGDTQYF
TRBJ2-5 NA NA TRBV28 TGTGCCAGCAGTTTAGGCCAATACCAAGAGACCCAGTACTTC CASSLGQYQETQYF
TRBJ2-3 NA NA TRBV7-9 TGTGCCAGCAGCTTAGTCTCTTTGGGGGCCGGTTACACAGATACGCAGTATTTT CASSLVSLGAGYTDTQYF
TRBJ1-6 NA NA TRBV5-1 TGCGCCAGCAGCCAGATGTGGGGCAGGTCACCCCTCCACTTT CASSQMWGRSPLHF
TRBJ2-2 NA NA TRBV2 TGTGCCAGCAACCGAGACAGACGAGCCGGGGAGCTGTTTTTT CASNRDRRAGELFF
TRBJ2-1 TRBD2 NA TRBV7-6 TGTGCCAGCAGCTCCACTAGCGGGAGGGCTGAGCAGTTCTTC CASSSTSGRAEQFF
TRBJ2-7 TRBD2 NA TRBV30 TGTGCCTGCTCCCTCGGGGGGGGGTACGAGCAGTACTTC CACSLGGGYEQYF